This is a list of T cell receptor beta chains from one sample in a study of blood T cells in healthy people across ages. TCRdb recomputed calls from the 5' RACE reads with MiXCR, one row per CDR3 protein. This table holds around 1,000,000 distinct CDR3 sequences, less than 25% found once. The sample also formed part of further work on T cells of mothers and their children.

Sequencing used blood. Receptors were obtained from a girl aged 2-15 years in good health. Both conserved end residues are part of each CDR3. Fields, in order: J gene, CDR3 length, clone size, D gene, V gene, CDR3 protein, CDR3 DNA. The D gene is left open where the match is weak. The size entry is marked missing in some rows and otherwise reads once, few, many or a size class.

>TRBJ2-1|12|.|.|TRBV29-1
CSVVRRGNEQFF
TGCAGCGTTGTGAGGAGAGGAAATGAGCAGTTCTTC
>TRBJ2-5|13|.|.|TRBV28
CASSGVVEETQYF
TGTGCCAGCTCCGGGGTAGTGGAAGAGACCCAGTACTTC
>TRBJ2-7|13|.|.|TRBV11-2
CASSLVIHYEQYF
TGTGCCAGCAGCTTAGTTATACACTACGAGCAGTACTTC
>TRBJ2-1|12|.|.|TRBV7-9
CASSLGLAEQFF
TGTGCCAGCAGCTTAGGCCTAGCGGAGCAGTTCTTC
>TRBJ2-7|14|many|TRBD1|TRBV28
CASSLWARGYEQYF
TGTGCCAGCAGTTTGTGGGCCAGGGGGTACGAGCAGTACTTC
>TRBJ2-5|12|.|.|TRBV5-1
CASSGGVETQYF
TGCGCCAGCAGCGGAGGAGTGGAGACCCAGTACTTC
>TRBJ2-3|16|few|TRBD2|TRBV7-9
CASSPVGAGVTDTQYF
TGTGCCAGCAGCCCTGTAGGAGCGGGGGTCACAGATACGCAGTATTTT
>TRBJ2-1|18|.|TRBD2|TRBV20-1
CSARDPTSGMSSYNEQFF
TGCAGTGCTAGAGACCCGACTAGCGGGATGAGCTCCTACAATGAGCAGTTCTTC
>TRBJ1-4|14|.|.|TRBV27
CASTPLGTNEKLFF
TGTGCCAGCACCCCACTGGGAACTAATGAAAAACTGTTTTTT
>TRBJ2-5|13|.|.|TRBV12-3/TRBV12-4
CASSSSSEETQYF
TGTGCCAGCAGTTCGTCTAGTGAAGAGACCCAGTACTTC
>TRBJ2-7|18|.|TRBD1|TRBV4-1
CASSQVPGGGQGIYEQYF
TGCGCCAGCAGCCAAGTCCCTGGGGGGGGACAGGGAATCTACGAGCAGTACTTC
>TRBJ1-1|12|few|TRBD1|TRBV7-2
CASSRRDRDAFF
TGTGCCAGCAGCCGACGGGACAGGGACGCTTTCTTT
>TRBJ2-1|13|few|TRBD2|TRBV27
CASSPWTSEVQFF
TGTGCCAGCAGTCCGTGGACTAGCGAAGTCCAGTTCTTC
>TRBJ2-5|15|many|.|TRBV7-2
CASSLSDRGKETQYF
TGTGCCAGCAGCTTATCCGACCGGGGGAAAGAGACCCAGTACTTC
>TRBJ2-7|15|few|TRBD2|TRBV3-1
CASSQVRDYRYEQYF
TGTGCCAGCAGCCAAGTCCGGGACTATCGATACGAGCAGTACTTC
>TRBJ2-3|16|few|.|TRBV28
CASSYLVRDNTDTQYF
TGTGCCAGCAGTTATTTAGTGCGGGACAACACAGATACGCAGTATTTT
>TRBJ2-3|16|.|.|TRBV5-1
CASSPGTSEGTDTQYF
TGCGCCAGCAGCCCGGGGACCTCCGAGGGCACAGATACGCAGTATTTT
>TRBJ2-4|17|.|TRBD2|TRBV7-9
CATAWGLAGTSENIQYF
TGTGCCACCGCGTGGGGACTAGCGGGGACTAGCGAAAACATTCAGTACTTC
>TRBJ2-4|12|few|.|TRBV6-1
CASGDAGSIQYF
TGTGCCAGCGGGGACGCGGGGAGCATTCAGTACTTC
>TRBJ2-2|15|.|TRBD1|TRBV29-1
CSVAGTGGDTGELFF
TGCAGCGTTGCCGGGACAGGGGGCGACACCGGGGAGCTGTTTTTT
>TRBJ1-3|16|.|.|TRBV20-1
CSLNGGGYGAGNTIYF
TGCAGTTTAAATGGGGGGGGATACGGCGCTGGAAACACCATATATTTT
>TRBJ2-1|12|.|TRBD1|TRBV20-1
CSAYGQVNEQFF
TGCAGTGCTTATGGACAGGTCAATGAGCAGTTCTTC